These T cell receptor beta chains were read from a single sample in a study of T cells in tuberculosis. Some clones are missing from TCRdb's copy, which holds only in-frame ones; the method was immunoSEQ multiplex PCR. The sample lists some 47,000 clones; about 96% were seen once. Sequencing was done on a sample of PBMCs. Receptors were obtained from a donor aged 10-29 years with latent tuberculosis or without tuberculosis infection. The CDR3 runs from the conserved cysteine through the conserved F or W. D genes are given only for firm matches. Where a row states a size, it is once, few, many or the class of an expanded clone; other rows omit it.

CDR3 protein: CASTGVWLGYGYTF; CDR3 DNA: TGTGCCAGCACAGGGGTTTGGTTAGGTTATGGCTACACCTTC; clone size: once; D gene: -; J gene: TRBJ1-2; V gene: TRBV6-1
CDR3 protein: CASSSGQQKVYGYTF; CDR3 DNA: TGTGCCAGCAGTTCCGGACAGCAGAAAGTCTATGGCTACACCTTC; clone size: -; D gene: -; J gene: TRBJ1-2; V gene: TRBV28
CDR3 protein: CASSSGQSTDTQYF; CDR3 DNA: TGCGCCAGCAGCTCGGGACAGAGCACAGATACGCAGTATTTT; clone size: once; D gene: TRBD1; J gene: TRBJ2-3; V gene: TRBV5-1
CDR3 protein: CASSLLSEQYF; CDR3 DNA: TGTGCCAGCAGCTTACTGAGCGAGCAGTACTTC; clone size: -; D gene: -; J gene: TRBJ2-7; V gene: TRBV7-2
CDR3 protein: CASSPMQGQSSGNTIYF; CDR3 DNA: TGTGCCAGCTCACCAATGCAGGGACAATCCTCTGGAAACACCATATATTTT; clone size: -; D gene: -; J gene: TRBJ1-3; V gene: TRBV18
CDR3 protein: CAFSWGQGIDEQYF; CDR3 DNA: TGTGCCTTCTCCTGGGGACAGGGGATAGACGAGCAGTACTTC; clone size: -; D gene: TRBD1; J gene: TRBJ2-7; V gene: TRBV30
CDR3 protein: CASSFDGDEQFF; CDR3 DNA: TGTGCCAGCAGCTTTGACGGAGATGAGCAGTTCTTC; clone size: -; D gene: -; J gene: TRBJ2-1; V gene: TRBV11-2
CDR3 protein: CASTAGENYETQYF; CDR3 DNA: TGTGCCAGCACCGCGGGGGAGAATTATGAGACCCAGTACTTC; clone size: -; D gene: TRBD2; J gene: TRBJ2-5; V gene: TRBV5-6
CDR3 protein: CASSDIPRDRPNQPQHF; CDR3 DNA: TGTGCCAGCAGCGATATACCCCGGGACAGGCCTAATCAGCCCCAGCATTTT; clone size: -; D gene: TRBD1; J gene: TRBJ1-5; V gene: TRBV6-4
CDR3 protein: CASSPYGRDYEQYF; CDR3 DNA: TGTGCCAGCAGTCCATACGGCAGGGACTACGAGCAGTACTTC; clone size: -; D gene: -; J gene: TRBJ2-7; V gene: TRBV27
CDR3 protein: CASSHRTGTYEQYF; CDR3 DNA: TGCGCCAGCAGCCACAGGACAGGGACCTACGAGCAGTACTTC; clone size: -; D gene: TRBD1; J gene: TRBJ2-7; V gene: TRBV4-1
CDR3 protein: CASSVTSGSYNEQFF; CDR3 DNA: TGTGCCAGCAGTGTTACTAGCGGGTCGTACAATGAGCAGTTCTTC; clone size: -; D gene: TRBD2; J gene: TRBJ2-1; V gene: TRBV6-1
CDR3 protein: CASSVRGTQNTGELFF; CDR3 DNA: TGTGCCAGCAGTGTGAGGGGGACACAGAACACCGGGGAGCTGTTTTTT; clone size: -; D gene: -; J gene: TRBJ2-2; V gene: TRBV6-1
CDR3 protein: CASRETGGVVANYGYTF; CDR3 DNA: TGTGCCAGCAGGGAAACAGGGGGCGTCGTCGCAAACTATGGCTACACCTTC; clone size: -; D gene: TRBD1; J gene: TRBJ1-2; V gene: TRBV6-4
CDR3 protein: CASSVDRAYEQYF; CDR3 DNA: TGTGCCAGCAGTGTGGACAGGGCCTACGAGCAGTACTTC; clone size: -; D gene: TRBD1; J gene: TRBJ2-7; V gene: TRBV6-1
CDR3 protein: CASSIKDSYGYTF; CDR3 DNA: TGTGCCAGCAGCATAAAGGACAGCTATGGCTACACCTTC; clone size: few; D gene: -; J gene: TRBJ1-2; V gene: TRBV7-9
CDR3 protein: CASSPYLGEGLWGYNEQFF; CDR3 DNA: TGTGCCAGCAGCCCCTATCTCGGGGAGGGCCTCTGGGGGTACAATGAGCAGTTCTTC; clone size: -; D gene: TRBD2; J gene: TRBJ2-1; V gene: TRBV14
CDR3 protein: CAWSVLGEGPDTQYF; CDR3 DNA: TGTGCCTGGAGTGTACTGGGAGAAGGTCCAGATACGCAGTATTTT; clone size: -; D gene: -; J gene: TRBJ2-3; V gene: TRBV30
CDR3 protein: CASSLITFPGVGRNQETQYF; CDR3 DNA: TGTGCCAGCAGTTTGATCACGTTCCCGGGGGTGGGCAGGAACCAAGAGACCCAGTACTTC; clone size: -; D gene: -; J gene: TRBJ2-5; V gene: TRBV28
CDR3 protein: CAWIRLGGNTIYF; CDR3 DNA: TGTGCCTGGATCCGGCTAGGAGGAAACACCATATATTTT; clone size: -; D gene: -; J gene: TRBJ1-3; V gene: TRBV30
CDR3 protein: CASSSALAGGFHEQFF; CDR3 DNA: TGTGCCAGCAGCTCCGCACTAGCGGGGGGTTTCCATGAGCAGTTCTTC; clone size: -; D gene: TRBD2; J gene: TRBJ2-1; V gene: TRBV11-3
CDR3 protein: CAWTPQGTIHEQYF; CDR3 DNA: TGTGCCTGGACTCCACAGGGTACAATCCACGAGCAGTACTTC; clone size: -; D gene: -; J gene: TRBJ2-7; V gene: TRBV30
CDR3 protein: CASSIEALAGTLFTGELFF; CDR3 DNA: TGTGCCAGTAGTATCGAAGCACTAGCGGGAACCCTTTTCACCGGGGAGCTGTTTTTT; clone size: -; D gene: TRBD2; J gene: TRBJ2-2; V gene: TRBV19
CDR3 protein: CASSQELAPEGDTQYF; CDR3 DNA: TGTGCCAGCAGCCAAGAGTTAGCGCCTGAGGGAGATACGCAGTATTTT; clone size: -; D gene: -; J gene: TRBJ2-3; V gene: TRBV4-2
CDR3 protein: CASTKTGANYGYTF; CDR3 DNA: TGTGCCAGCACCAAAACCGGAGCTAACTATGGCTACACCTTC; clone size: -; D gene: -; J gene: TRBJ1-2; V gene: TRBV6-5
CDR3 protein: CASNLDGSGNTIYF; CDR3 DNA: TGTGCCAGCAACCTAGACGGTTCCGGGAACACCATATATTTT; clone size: -; D gene: -; J gene: TRBJ1-3; V gene: TRBV6-5
CDR3 protein: CASSRPDTGTGELFF; CDR3 DNA: TGTGCCAGTAGTCGCCCGGATACGGGCACCGGGGAGCTGTTTTTT; clone size: -; D gene: -; J gene: TRBJ2-2; V gene: TRBV19
CDR3 protein: CASWGQGAPGNTIYF; CDR3 DNA: TGTGCCAGTTGGGGCCAGGGGGCTCCTGGAAACACCATATATTTT; clone size: -; D gene: TRBD1; J gene: TRBJ1-3; V gene: TRBV19
CDR3 protein: CASRQSNQPQHF; CDR3 DNA: TGTGCCAGCCGACAGTCCAATCAGCCCCAGCATTTT; clone size: -; D gene: -; J gene: TRBJ1-5; V gene: TRBV28
CDR3 protein: CASSRGDPGELFF; CDR3 DNA: TGTGCCAGCAGCCGCGGGGACCCCGGGGAGCTGTTTTTT; clone size: -; D gene: -; J gene: TRBJ2-2; V gene: TRBV27
CDR3 protein: CASSVIRGTEQFF; CDR3 DNA: TGTGCCAGCAGCGTAATTAGGGGGACTGAGCAGTTCTTC; clone size: -; D gene: -; J gene: TRBJ2-1; V gene: TRBV9
CDR3 protein: CASSSSGSPSDEQYF; CDR3 DNA: TGTGCCAGTAGTAGTTCAGGATCTCCATCGGACGAGCAGTACTTC; clone size: -; D gene: -; J gene: TRBJ2-7; V gene: TRBV19
CDR3 protein: CASSLFDSRTEAFF; CDR3 DNA: TGTGCCAGTAGTTTATTCGACAGCCGCACTGAAGCTTTCTTT; clone size: once; D gene: -; J gene: TRBJ1-1; V gene: TRBV19
CDR3 protein: CASTLGGSWMNTEAFF; CDR3 DNA: TGTGCCAGTACCCTCGGGGGTTCGTGGATGAACACTGAAGCTTTCTTT; clone size: -; D gene: -; J gene: TRBJ1-1; V gene: TRBV19
CDR3 protein: CSAYSSYEQYF; CDR3 DNA: TGCAGCGCCTACAGCTCCTACGAGCAGTACTTC; clone size: -; D gene: -; J gene: TRBJ2-7; V gene: TRBV29-1
CDR3 protein: CASSLGGRGGFEGSYEQYF; CDR3 DNA: TGTGCCAGCAGCCTCGGCGGGCGGGGGGGCTTTGAAGGGAGTTACGAGCAGTACTTC; clone size: -; D gene: TRBD2; J gene: TRBJ2-7; V gene: TRBV14
CDR3 protein: CASSPPSERGPLHF; CDR3 DNA: TGTGCCAGCTCACCACCATCAGAACGTGGACCCCTCCACTTT; clone size: -; D gene: -; J gene: TRBJ1-6; V gene: TRBV18
CDR3 protein: CASSSATGFGYGYTF; CDR3 DNA: TGTGCCAGCAGTTCCGCTACAGGTTTTGGCTATGGCTACACCTTC; clone size: -; D gene: -; J gene: TRBJ1-2; V gene: TRBV6-6
CDR3 protein: CASSFGTSDNNEQFF; CDR3 DNA: TGTGCCAGCAGCTTTGGCACTAGCGATAACAATGAGCAGTTCTTC; clone size: -; D gene: TRBD2; J gene: TRBJ2-1; V gene: TRBV5-5
CDR3 protein: CASTGTEPFNQPQHF; CDR3 DNA: TGTGCCAGCACCGGGACAGAGCCCTTCAATCAGCCCCAGCATTTT; clone size: -; D gene: TRBD1; J gene: TRBJ1-5; V gene: TRBV2
CDR3 protein: CASSPIGTTSYEQYF; CDR3 DNA: TGTGCCAGCAGCCCCATCGGGACAACCTCCTACGAGCAGTACTTC; clone size: -; D gene: -; J gene: TRBJ2-7; V gene: TRBV6-1
CDR3 protein: CASSFLTSYEQYF; CDR3 DNA: TGTGCCAGCAGCTTTTTGACTTCCTACGAGCAGTACTTC; clone size: -; D gene: -; J gene: TRBJ2-7; V gene: TRBV5-4
CDR3 protein: CASSLGGSADTQYF; CDR3 DNA: TGTGCCAGCAGCCTCGGGGGGTCCGCAGATACGCAGTATTTT; clone size: once; D gene: TRBD2; J gene: TRBJ2-3; V gene: TRBV14
CDR3 protein: CASSSQGPRNYGYTF; CDR3 DNA: TGTGCCAGCAGCTCCCAGGGGCCGCGTAACTATGGCTACACCTTC; clone size: -; D gene: -; J gene: TRBJ1-2; V gene: TRBV14
CDR3 protein: CAWASTGTNQPQHF; CDR3 DNA: TGTGCCTGGGCTTCGACAGGGACCAATCAGCCCCAGCATTTT; clone size: -; D gene: TRBD1; J gene: TRBJ1-5; V gene: TRBV30
CDR3 protein: CASSVQGNDYGYTF; CDR3 DNA: TGCGCCAGCAGCGTACAGGGTAACGACTATGGCTACACCTTC; clone size: -; D gene: -; J gene: TRBJ1-2; V gene: TRBV5-1
CDR3 protein: CASSWGQGRPQHF; CDR3 DNA: TGTGCCAGCAGCTGGGGACAGGGGAGGCCCCAGCATTTT; clone size: -; D gene: TRBD1; J gene: TRBJ1-5; V gene: TRBV7-9
CDR3 protein: CASSLARSYNEQFF; CDR3 DNA: TGTGCCAGCAGCTTAGCCCGTTCCTACAATGAGCAGTTCTTC; clone size: -; D gene: -; J gene: TRBJ2-1; V gene: TRBV7-8
CDR3 protein: CAWSGGRTYGYTF; CDR3 DNA: TGTGCCTGGAGTGGGGGCAGAACCTATGGCTACACCTTC; clone size: -; D gene: -; J gene: TRBJ1-2; V gene: TRBV30
CDR3 protein: CASSSNYNQPQHF; CDR3 DNA: TGTGCCAGCAGTTCTAATTACAATCAGCCCCAGCATTTT; clone size: -; D gene: -; J gene: TRBJ1-5; V gene: TRBV28
CDR3 protein: CASSPLGQGLASEQFF; CDR3 DNA: TGTGCCAGCAGCCCTCTTGGTCAGGGACTAGCGAGTGAGCAGTTCTTC; clone size: -; D gene: TRBD2; J gene: TRBJ2-1; V gene: TRBV7-2
CDR3 protein: CASSRRLAGGHTDTQYF; CDR3 DNA: TGTGCCAGCAGCCGAAGACTAGCGGGGGGGCACACAGATACGCAGTATTTT; clone size: -; D gene: TRBD2; J gene: TRBJ2-3; V gene: TRBV14
CDR3 protein: CASSDRGKYSNQPQHF; CDR3 DNA: TGTGCCAGTAGTGACAGGGGGAAATATAGCAATCAGCCCCAGCATTTT; clone size: -; D gene: TRBD1; J gene: TRBJ1-5; V gene: TRBV6-1